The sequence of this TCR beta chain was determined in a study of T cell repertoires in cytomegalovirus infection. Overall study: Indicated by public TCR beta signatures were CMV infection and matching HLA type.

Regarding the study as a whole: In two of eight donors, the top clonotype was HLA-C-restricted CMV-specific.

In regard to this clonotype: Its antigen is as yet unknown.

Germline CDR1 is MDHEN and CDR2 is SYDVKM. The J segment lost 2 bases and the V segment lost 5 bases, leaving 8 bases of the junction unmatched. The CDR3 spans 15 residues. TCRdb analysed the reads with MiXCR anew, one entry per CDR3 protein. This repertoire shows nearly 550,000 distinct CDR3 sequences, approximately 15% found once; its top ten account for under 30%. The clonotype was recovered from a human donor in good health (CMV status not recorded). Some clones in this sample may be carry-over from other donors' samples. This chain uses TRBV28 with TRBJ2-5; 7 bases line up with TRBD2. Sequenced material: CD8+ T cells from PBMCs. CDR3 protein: CASSLLGGSQETQYF. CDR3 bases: TGTGCCAGCAGTCTTCTGGGCGGGAGTCAAGAGACCCAGTACTTC.